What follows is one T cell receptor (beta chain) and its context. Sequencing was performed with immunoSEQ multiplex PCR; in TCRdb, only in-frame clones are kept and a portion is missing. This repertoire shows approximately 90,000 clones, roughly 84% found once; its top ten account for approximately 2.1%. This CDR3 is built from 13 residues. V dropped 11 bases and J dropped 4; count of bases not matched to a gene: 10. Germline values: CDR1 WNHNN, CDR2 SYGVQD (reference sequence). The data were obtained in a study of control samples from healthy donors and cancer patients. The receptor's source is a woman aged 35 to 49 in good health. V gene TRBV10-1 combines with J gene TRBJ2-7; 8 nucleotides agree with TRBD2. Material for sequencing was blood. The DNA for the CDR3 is TGCGCCCCCTCGGGGGGGTTCCGATACGAGCAGTACTTC. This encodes CAPSGGFRYEQYF.